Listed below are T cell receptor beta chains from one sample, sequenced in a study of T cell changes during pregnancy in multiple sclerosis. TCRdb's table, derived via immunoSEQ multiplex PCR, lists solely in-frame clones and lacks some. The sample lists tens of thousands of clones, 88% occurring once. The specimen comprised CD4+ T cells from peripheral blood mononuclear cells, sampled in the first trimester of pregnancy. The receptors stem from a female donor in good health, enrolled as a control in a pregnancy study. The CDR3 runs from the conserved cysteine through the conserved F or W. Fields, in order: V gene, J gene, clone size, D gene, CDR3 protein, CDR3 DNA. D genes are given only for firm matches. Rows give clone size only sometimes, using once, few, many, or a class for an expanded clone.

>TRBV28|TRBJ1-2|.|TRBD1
CASSTGQGYGYTF
TGTGCCAGCAGTACGGGACAGGGCTATGGCTACACCTTC
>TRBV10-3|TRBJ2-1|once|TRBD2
CAISVGTSDNEQFF
TGTGCCATCAGTGTCGGGACTAGCGACAATGAGCAGTTCTTC
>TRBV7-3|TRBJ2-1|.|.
CASSLSPNGEQFF
TGTGCCAGCAGCTTATCTCCGAACGGTGAGCAGTTCTTC
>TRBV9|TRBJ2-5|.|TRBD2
CASSVDGSGIGETQYF
TGTGCCAGCAGCGTAGACGGTAGCGGGATTGGAGAGACCCAGTACTTC
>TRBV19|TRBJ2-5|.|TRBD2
CASSSAGGGQETQYF
TGTGCCAGTAGTTCTGCCGGGGGGGGGCAAGAGACCCAGTACTTC
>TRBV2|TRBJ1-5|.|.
CASSRWFGQPQHF
TGTGCCAGCAGTCGGTGGTTTGGTCAGCCCCAGCATTTT
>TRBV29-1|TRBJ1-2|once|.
CSVAVGQLNYGYTF
TGCAGCGTTGCCGTAGGACAGCTCAACTATGGCTACACCTTC
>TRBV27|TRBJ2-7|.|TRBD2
CASSLLSGGGPYEQYF
TGTGCCAGCAGTTTATTAAGCGGGGGGGGGCCTTACGAGCAGTACTTC
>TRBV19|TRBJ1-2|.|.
CASSPRQGGYTF
TGTGCCAGTAGTCCACGCCAGGGGGGCTACACCTTC
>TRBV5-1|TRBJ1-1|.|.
CASSFGLNTEAFF
TGCGCCAGCAGCTTTGGACTCAACACTGAAGCTTTCTTT
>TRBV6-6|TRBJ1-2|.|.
CASTTETRGEGYTF
TGTGCCAGCACCACGGAGACTCGGGGAGAAGGCTACACCTTC
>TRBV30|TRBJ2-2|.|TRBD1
CAGTGGVGELFF
TGTGCCGGGACAGGGGGTGTCGGGGAGCTGTTTTTT
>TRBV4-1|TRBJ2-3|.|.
CASSPMDSDTQYF
TGCGCCAGCAGCCCGATGGACTCAGATACGCAGTATTTT
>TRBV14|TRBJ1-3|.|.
CASSQVRAGNTIYF
TGTGCCAGCAGCCAAGTCCGAGCCGGAAACACCATATATTTT
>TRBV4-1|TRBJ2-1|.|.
CASSQLDIISYNEQFF
TGCGCCAGCAGCCAGTTGGACATCATCTCCTACAATGAGCAGTTCTTC
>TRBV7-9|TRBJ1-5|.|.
CASSLGQGREPQHF
TGTGCCAGCAGCTTAGGCCAGGGGAGAGAGCCCCAGCATTTT
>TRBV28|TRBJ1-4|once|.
CASSLHTGNEKLFF
TGTGCCAGCAGTTTACATACAGGGAATGAAAAACTGTTTTTT
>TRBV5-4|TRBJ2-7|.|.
CASSRQGPSYEQYF
TGTGCCAGCAGCCGCCAGGGGCCCTCCTACGAGCAGTACTTC
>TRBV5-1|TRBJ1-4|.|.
CASSLGRDPRNEKLFF
TGCGCCAGCAGCTTGGGACGGGATCCACGGAATGAAAAACTGTTTTTT
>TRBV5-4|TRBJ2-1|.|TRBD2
CASSLGLAGEKFF
TGTGCCAGCAGCTTGGGGCTAGCGGGAGAAAAGTTCTTC
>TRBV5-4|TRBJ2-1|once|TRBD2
CASSSYVTSGREQFF
TGTGCCAGCAGCTCGTATGTGACTAGCGGACGAGAGCAGTTCTTC
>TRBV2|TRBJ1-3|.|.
CASSEVDSSGNTIYF
TGTGCCAGCAGTGAAGTCGACAGCTCTGGAAACACCATATATTTT
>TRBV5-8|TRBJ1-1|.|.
CASSPIKVGERGGGTEAFF
TGTGCCAGCAGCCCTATTAAAGTCGGGGAAAGGGGAGGCGGCACTGAAGCTTTCTTT
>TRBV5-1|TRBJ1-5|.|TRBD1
CASSPDRDQPQHF
TGCGCCAGCAGTCCGGACAGGGATCAGCCCCAGCATTTT
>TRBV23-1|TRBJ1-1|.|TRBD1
CASSQSGQDTEAFF
TGCGCCAGCAGTCAATCGGGACAGGACACTGAAGCTTTCTTT
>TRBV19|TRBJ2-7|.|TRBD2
CASSVALAGGSSYEQYF
TGTGCCAGTAGTGTAGCCCTAGCGGGAGGTTCGTCCTACGAGCAGTACTTC